This TCR beta chain was recorded in a study of T cell responses to AZD1222 COVID-19 vaccine. Assay: immunoSEQ multiplex PCR; the TCRdb copy retains only in-frame clones and omits some. The top ten clones hold around 2.5% of a sample with more than 150,000 clones, around 87% of them seen once. V lost 1 base and J lost 7; bases outside the gene matches: 11. Looked up from germline, CDR1 is LNHNV and CDR2 is YYDKDF (reference sequence). This CDR3 is 17 amino acids long. Notes on the study in general: Mostly white British, mostly female donors; authors suggested clonal diversity may be underestimated.

As regards this clone: Its antigen remains unidentified.

The chain couples TRBV15 to TRBJ1-5; 9 nucleotides line up with TRBD1. The source is an adult in good health. This specimen consisted of peripheral blood, obtained on day 0 of MenACWY control vaccination. CDR3 bases: TGTGCCACCAGCAGAGGGGTTTCGGACAGGGGTCGACAGCCCCAGCATTTT. Translation: CATSRGVSDRGRQPQHF.